This T cell receptor (beta chain) was sequenced for a study of blood T cell repertoires in COVID-19 (TCRdb year 2020). General notes on the study: Collaborator samples came from the United States, Italy and Spain and covered acute and convalescent phases of COVID-19. The material from the prospective study consisted of cDNA or gDNA derived from T cells, B-cell-depleted T cells, or PBMCs. Deeply sampled blood TCRbeta repertoires from subjects exposed to, actively infected with, or recovered from COVID-19 were included in the dataset. A freely available public database, intended as a resource for researchers studying the immune response to SARS-CoV-2, is where the repertoires were released. Samples were obtained from the ongoing ImmuneRACE study (first 160 participants) and from some 1,300 subjects provided by 6 global collaborators. The sample metadata nearly always contained a de-identified subject ID, COVID-19 status, age in years and sex. Where HLA class I and class II types were available, the types were taken from metadata supplied by the sample provider, not from assay-based typing.

Remarks on this clone: It has no known antigen specificity. The sample holds no much larger clone one base away, and base qualities are not on file.

Results the study describes overall, beyond this receptor: The quantity of clinical and demographic metadata differed by source and by participant and was supplied without curation.

Trimming takes 5 bases from V and 2 bases from J, and the germline ends sit 9 bases apart. The germline V gene (reference sequence) supplies CDR1 LNHDA and CDR2 SQIVND. From the cysteine up to the phenylalanine, the CDR3 has a length of 13 residues. Only CDR3 DNA is held: 39 bases, read in frame from base 1. Each collaborating institution followed its own protocols to collect whole blood in K2EDTA tubes. For TCRbeta analysis, collaborators shipped samples in one of three forms: frozen whole blood, isolated PBMCs, or DNA extracted from either of those sample types. TCRbeta CDR3 regions were amplified from genomic DNA using the immunoSEQ Assay, a bias-controlled multiplex PCR. The study's processing was this. Within the assay, amplification of reference gene primers was used to estimate how many nucleated cells each sample contained. Sequence reads were collapsed and filtered to measure the absolute abundance of every unique TCRbeta CDR3 rearrangement. For each sample, productive Simpson clonality was calculated by taking the square root of Simpson's diversity index across productive rearrangements. The table was pulled from immuneACCESS by TCRdb, which kept in-frame rearrangements only. Such tables lose some clones; where checked, under half of the loss comes from unresolved V genes, and the rest has no known cause. The DNA was the basis for D and trimming; V, J and clone size are from that table. For this sample there are some 170,000 clones; over 80% appear just once. The ten largest clonotypes hold roughly 1.4% of the sample.

Rearrangement joined TRBV19 to TRBJ1-2, with a weak D call of TRBD1 (5 bases match). The sample comprised peripheral blood. The TCR sequence derives from a woman in her 50s with acute or convalescent COVID-19. The DNA sequence is as follows: TGTGCCAGTAGTGCCAGGGAAAACTATGGCTACACCTTC. Translated, it gives CASSARENYGYTF.